A single sample is the source of the 8 T cell receptor beta chains below, sequenced in a study of T cell repertoires in cytomegalovirus infection. TCRdb reprocessed the reads via MiXCR and lists one record per CDR3 protein. This table holds 210,000 or so distinct CDR3 sequences, about 7% found once. Sequencing was carried out using PBMCs. These receptors were collected from a human donor in good health (CMV status not recorded). Some clones in this sample may be carry-over from other donors' samples.

This clonotype has at least ten counts. The rearrangement uses TRBV7-2 and TRBJ1-1, with TRBD1 matching over 7 bases. CDR3 length: 16 amino acids. The ends lost 2 bases at V and 1 base at J; junction bases unmatched: 7. CDR1 SGHTA and CDR2 FQGNSA come from the germline V gene. The DNA for the CDR3 is TGTGCCAGCAGCTTAAGAAGGGGGCGAGGGAACACTGAAGCTTTCTTT. Its protein product is CASSLRRGRGNTEAFF. The full variable domain, completed using reference TRBV7-2 and TRBJ1-1, is GAGVSQSPSNKVTEKGKDVELRCDPISGHTALYWYRQSLGQGLEFLIYFQGNSAPDKSGLPSDRFSAERTGGSVSTLTIQRTQQEDSAVYLCASSLRRGRGNTEAFFGQGTRLTVV.

Many counts were recorded for this clonotype. The V and J genes are TRBV6-6 and TRBJ1-4; no definite D call. Trimming took off 5 bases at V and 0 bases at J, with 10 bases between the two ends. CDR3 length: 15 amino acids. CDR1 MNHNY and CDR2 SVGAGI come from the germline V gene (reference sequence). Here the CDR3 reads CASSRTLATNEKLFF. Here the CDR3 DNA reads TGTGCCAGCAGTAGGACCCTAGCAACTAATGAAAAACTGTTTTTT.

This clonotype was recorded many times. The chain couples TRBV6-1 to TRBJ2-1, with D possibly TRBD1 on 5 matching bases. The length of the CDR3 is 13 residues. Germline assignment: CDR1 MNHNS and CDR2 SASEGT. V lost 8 bases to trimming and J lost 10 bases, with 18 bases between them. DNA for the CDR3: TGTGCCAGCTCCCGGACATCCCTTAGAGAGCAGTTCTTC. Translated: CASSRTSLREQFF.

This clonotype was found many times. The chain joins TRBV4-1 to TRBJ1-4, with D unclear. The CDR3 extends over 11 amino acids. Germline V CDR1 and CDR2: MGHRA, YSYEKL. Trimming took 3 bases from V and 12 from J, leaving 8 bases between them. CDR3 in DNA: TGCGCCAGCAGCCAGGTTGAGCAACTGTTTTTT. Amino acid sequence: CASSQVEQLFF.

The table lists this clonotype with a few counts. The rearrangement links TRBV20-1 to TRBJ1-5; tentative D call: TRBD1 (6 bases). Germline V CDR1 and CDR2: DFQATT, SNEGSKA (reference sequence). The length of the CDR3 is 13 residues. V was shortened by 3 bases and J by 5 bases, with 11 bases between the two germline ends. The CDR3 region has the DNA TGCAGTGCTAGCGGGACACTAGATCAGCCCCAGCATTTT. This sequence encodes CSASGTLDQPQHF.

For this clonotype: Just one base apart from a much larger clone, this may be a read error. This rearrangement joins TRBV20-1 to TRBJ1-2; 11 nucleotides agree with TRBD1. CDR3 length: 17 amino acids. The trim removed 5 bases at V and 1 base at J, leaving 12 bases unmatched. Germline V gene sequence: CDR1 DFQATT, CDR2 SNEGSKA (reference sequence). CDR3 sequence (DNA): TGCAGTGCTCGAGCCCGGCGGACAGGGGGCTTTAACTATGGCTACACCTTC. It translates to CSARARRTGGFNYGYTF.

This clonotype was recorded many times. The rearrangement uses TRBV20-1 and TRBJ1-4; D is unresolved. Germline assignment: CDR1 DFQATT and CDR2 SNEGSKA (reference sequence). The CDR3 totals 14 residues. V lost 1 base, J lost 4 bases, and 10 bases lay in between. CDR3 region: CSARGHQYNEKLFF. CDR3 DNA sequence: TGCAGTGCTAGAGGACATCAATATAATGAAAAACTGTTTTTT.

This clonotype occurred many times. V and J are TRBV6-2 or TRBV6-3 and TRBJ2-6; perhaps D is TRBD1 or TRBD2 (5 bases each). The CDR3 runs 18 residues. V lost 4 bases, J lost 0 bases, and 16 bases lay in between. CDR1 MNHEY and CDR2 SVGEGT come from the germline V gene. CDR3: CASSWETDPYSGANVLTF. CDR3 nucleotides: TGTGCCAGCAGTTGGGAGACAGATCCTTACTCTGGGGCCAACGTCCTGACTTTC.